Listed here are 11 T cell receptor beta chains from one sample, sequenced in a study of regulatory T cells in long-lasting Graves disease. Time point here: newly diagnosed GD, antithyroid drugs for less than 3 months. Preparation of the TCR library used RNA extracted from PBMCs. In building TCR beta libraries, iRepertoire HTBI primers were used together with Arm-PCR of CDR3 regions. TCRdb reprocessed the multiplex PCR reads with MiXCR, giving one entry per CDR3 protein. The table has 350,000 to 500,000 distinct CDR3 sequences, roughly 15% seen once. In addition, the sample was reused for a study of T cells in Graves' hyperthyroidism and ophthalmopathy.

This sample comprised peripheral blood mononuclear cells (PBMCs), obtained at new diagnosis, from a patient treated with antithyroid drugs. Source of these receptors: a woman between 45 and 65 years old with Graves disease.

This clonotype appeared many times. CDR3 DNA sequence: TGCAGTGTGGTGGTAGATACGCAGTATTTT. Its translation: CSVVVDTQYF. The chain combines TRBV20-1 with TRBJ2-3; the D is unclear. Trimming stripped 7 bases from V and 5 bases from J, with 7 bases between. Germline CDR1 is DFQATT and CDR2 is SNEGSKA (reference sequence). The length of the CDR3 is 10 residues.

This clonotype was seen ten or more times. The chain has TRBV7-8 and TRBJ2-3, with 11 positions matching TRBD2. The germline V gene encodes CDR1 SGHVS and CDR2 FQNEAQ. Trimming took 5 bases from V and 4 from J; bases not matched to a gene: 8. The CDR3 extends over 16 amino acids. The CDR3 reads CASSGRLAGQSDTQYF. The CDR3 nucleotides read TGTGCCAGCAGCGGCCGACTAGCGGGGCAGTCAGATACGCAGTATTTT.

The gene calls are TRBV7-9 and TRBJ2-7; 7 bases map to TRBD1. This CDR3 comprises 13 residues. J gave up 5 bases and V 5 bases, and 6 bases lay outside the gene matches. Germline V gene sequence: CDR1 SEHNR, CDR2 FQNEAQ (reference sequence). CDR3 residues: CASSTDRDDEQYF. DNA of the CDR3: TGTGCCAGCAGCACAGACAGGGACGACGAGCAGTACTTC.

This clonotype was seen only a few times. This sequence joins TRBV4-1 and TRBJ2-3, with 10 bases fitting TRBD2. Germline loops: CDR1 MGHRA, CDR2 YSYEKL. The CDR3 consists of 17 residues. V shed 1 base and J 3 bases; nucleotides not matched to a gene: 7. The CDR3 nucleotides are TGCGCCAGCAGCCAAGGGCCAGCGGGAGGGCCTACAGATACGCAGTATTTT. It codes for CASSQGPAGGPTDTQYF.

This clonotype showed up just a few times. The rearrangement uses TRBV28 and TRBJ1-1; D is ambiguous. CDR1 and CDR2 (germline): MDHEN, SYDVKM. This CDR3 region has 11 residues. The V and J ends lost 5 bases and 5 bases respectively, with 6 bases between them. The CDR3 nucleotides read TGTGCCAGCAGTGTTACAACTGAAGCTTTCTTT. This translates into CASSVTTEAFF. The variable domain in full, with the rest retrieved from reference TRBV28 and TRBJ1-1, is DVKVTQSSRYLVKRTGEKVFLECVQDMDHENMFWYRQDPGLGLRLIYFSYDVKMKEKGDIPEGYSVSREKKERFSLILESASTNQTSMYLCASSVTTEAFFGQGTRLTVV.

This clonotype appeared a few times. The chain is built from TRBV6-1 and TRBJ1-4; D is perhaps TRBD1 (6 bases). From germline, CDR1 is MNHNS and CDR2 SASEGT. The CDR3 is 15 residues long. V dropped 6 bases and J dropped 4 bases, with 15 bases sitting between them. The chain's CDR3 is CASSTGTPGNEKLFF. As DNA, the CDR3 is TGTGCCAGCAGCACAGGGACGCCGGGTAATGAAAAACTGTTTTTT.

This clonotype occurred a few times. The chain couples TRBV28 to TRBJ2-7, with D possibly TRBD2 on 5 matching bases. The V and J ends lost 0 bases and 4 bases respectively, with 13 bases between them. This CDR3 spans 15 amino acids. Germline V lookup: CDR1 MDHEN, CDR2 SYDVKM. CDR3 bases: TGTGCCAGCAGTTTATGGCAGGTTTCGGGGTACGAGCAGTACTTC. As protein: CASSLWQVSGYEQYF.

The rearrangement uses TRBV29-1 and TRBJ2-3, with 7 nucleotides matching TRBD2. The germline V gene has CDR1 SQVTM and CDR2 ANQGSEA. The V segment lost 4 bases and the J segment 8 bases; nucleotides outside the gene matches: 12. The CDR3 sequence is 14 residues long. The CDR3: CSVVLPRGVGTQYF. The CDR3 nucleotides read TGCAGCGTTGTCCTCCCCCGGGGGGTAGGTACGCAGTATTTT.

Comments on this clonotype: A much larger clone differs by one base, so this may be a read error. The V and J genes are TRBV30 and TRBJ2-2, with D possibly TRBD1 on 5 matching bases. Germline values: CDR1 GTSNPN, CDR2 SVGIG (reference sequence). The CDR3 sequence is 19 residues long. The CDR3 protein is CACGRGTALVGSNIGELFF. DNA for the CDR3: TGTGCCTGTGGTAGGGGTACGGCGCTAGTGGGCTCGAACATCGGGGAGCTGTTTTTT.

This clonotype came up a few times. The genes are TRBV9 and TRBJ2-2, with unresolved D. This CDR3 region has 14 residues. The V gene lost 4 bases and the J gene lost 4 bases, with 11 bases spanning the gap. Per germline, CDR1 SGDLS and CDR2 YYNGEE. CDR3 in DNA: TGTGCCAGCAGCTTGCGCCCATCCACCGGGGAGCTGTTTTTT. As protein: CASSLRPSTGELFF.

This clonotype has at least ten counts. The V gene is TRBV20-1, the J gene TRBJ1-1, with TRBD1 identical over 11 bases. Germline CDR1 DFQATT, CDR2 SNEGSKA (reference sequence). The trim removed 2 bases at V and 5 bases at J, leaving 7 bases unmatched. There are 15 residues in the CDR3. CDR3 residues: CSARKGQGDLTEAFF. In nucleotides, the CDR3 is TGCAGTGCTAGAAAGGGACAGGGGGATTTGACTGAAGCTTTCTTT.